This record concerns one TCR beta chain sequence. Profiled with immunoSEQ multiplex PCR; TCRdb holds only in-frame clones, not every one. The sample shows approximately 300,000 clones, approximately 90% of them seen only once. This sample stems from a study of blood T cell repertoires in COVID-19. Germline V lookup: CDR1 SGHRS, CDR2 YFSETQ. This CDR3 has 13 residues. The V end was cut by 1 base, the J end by 5 bases, with 8 bases between. This sequence was found in a man aged 35 to 55 with acute or convalescent COVID-19. The chain links TRBV5-1 to TRBJ2-3; maybe TRBD1 (6 bases). The sequenced material came from peripheral blood. CDR3 nucleotides: TGCGCCAGCAGCTTGCCAGGGGAAGATACGCAGTATTTT. It codes for CASSLPGEDTQYF.